The following is a T cell receptor beta chain sequence with its context. Antigen specificity is unknown. The CDR3 totals 14 residues. The V end lost 1 base, the J end lost 6 bases, and 10 bases lay between the germline ends. Germline V gives CDR1 SNHLY, CDR2 FYNNEI. This sample stems from a study of CD8+CD57+ T cells in acquired aplastic anemia. The wider study: Isolated CD4+ and CD8+ cells, once sorted, yielded DNA averaging about 3.4 ug.

Whole-study findings and limits: No significant patient-versus-control difference appeared in CD8+ Simpson's diversity. Overlap between patients and controls comprised about 28 CD8+ CDR3 sequences.

Genomic DNA was employed as the template in profiling TCR beta VDJ and CDR3. TCRdb independently ran MiXCR on the reads; one entry per CDR3 protein. The sample has more than 150,000 distinct CDR3 sequences; about half are singletons. V gene TRBV2 combines with J gene TRBJ1-5, with no clear D. Sequenced sample: sorted CD4+, CD8+, or CD8+CD57+ T cells (not recorded which) from PBMCs. This TCR came from a human donor in good health. The CDR3 sequence: CASSEEEARQPQHF. The CDR3 DNA reads TGTGCCAGCAGTGAAGAAGAGGCACGTCAGCCCCAGCATTTT. The entire variable domain, with the rest obtained from reference TRBV2 and TRBJ1-5, is as follows: EPEVTQTPSHQVTQMGQEVILRCVPISNHLYFYWYRQILGQKVEFLVSFYNNEISEKSEIFDDQFSVERPDGSNFTLKIRSTKLEDSAMYFCASSEEEARQPQHFGDGTRLSIL.